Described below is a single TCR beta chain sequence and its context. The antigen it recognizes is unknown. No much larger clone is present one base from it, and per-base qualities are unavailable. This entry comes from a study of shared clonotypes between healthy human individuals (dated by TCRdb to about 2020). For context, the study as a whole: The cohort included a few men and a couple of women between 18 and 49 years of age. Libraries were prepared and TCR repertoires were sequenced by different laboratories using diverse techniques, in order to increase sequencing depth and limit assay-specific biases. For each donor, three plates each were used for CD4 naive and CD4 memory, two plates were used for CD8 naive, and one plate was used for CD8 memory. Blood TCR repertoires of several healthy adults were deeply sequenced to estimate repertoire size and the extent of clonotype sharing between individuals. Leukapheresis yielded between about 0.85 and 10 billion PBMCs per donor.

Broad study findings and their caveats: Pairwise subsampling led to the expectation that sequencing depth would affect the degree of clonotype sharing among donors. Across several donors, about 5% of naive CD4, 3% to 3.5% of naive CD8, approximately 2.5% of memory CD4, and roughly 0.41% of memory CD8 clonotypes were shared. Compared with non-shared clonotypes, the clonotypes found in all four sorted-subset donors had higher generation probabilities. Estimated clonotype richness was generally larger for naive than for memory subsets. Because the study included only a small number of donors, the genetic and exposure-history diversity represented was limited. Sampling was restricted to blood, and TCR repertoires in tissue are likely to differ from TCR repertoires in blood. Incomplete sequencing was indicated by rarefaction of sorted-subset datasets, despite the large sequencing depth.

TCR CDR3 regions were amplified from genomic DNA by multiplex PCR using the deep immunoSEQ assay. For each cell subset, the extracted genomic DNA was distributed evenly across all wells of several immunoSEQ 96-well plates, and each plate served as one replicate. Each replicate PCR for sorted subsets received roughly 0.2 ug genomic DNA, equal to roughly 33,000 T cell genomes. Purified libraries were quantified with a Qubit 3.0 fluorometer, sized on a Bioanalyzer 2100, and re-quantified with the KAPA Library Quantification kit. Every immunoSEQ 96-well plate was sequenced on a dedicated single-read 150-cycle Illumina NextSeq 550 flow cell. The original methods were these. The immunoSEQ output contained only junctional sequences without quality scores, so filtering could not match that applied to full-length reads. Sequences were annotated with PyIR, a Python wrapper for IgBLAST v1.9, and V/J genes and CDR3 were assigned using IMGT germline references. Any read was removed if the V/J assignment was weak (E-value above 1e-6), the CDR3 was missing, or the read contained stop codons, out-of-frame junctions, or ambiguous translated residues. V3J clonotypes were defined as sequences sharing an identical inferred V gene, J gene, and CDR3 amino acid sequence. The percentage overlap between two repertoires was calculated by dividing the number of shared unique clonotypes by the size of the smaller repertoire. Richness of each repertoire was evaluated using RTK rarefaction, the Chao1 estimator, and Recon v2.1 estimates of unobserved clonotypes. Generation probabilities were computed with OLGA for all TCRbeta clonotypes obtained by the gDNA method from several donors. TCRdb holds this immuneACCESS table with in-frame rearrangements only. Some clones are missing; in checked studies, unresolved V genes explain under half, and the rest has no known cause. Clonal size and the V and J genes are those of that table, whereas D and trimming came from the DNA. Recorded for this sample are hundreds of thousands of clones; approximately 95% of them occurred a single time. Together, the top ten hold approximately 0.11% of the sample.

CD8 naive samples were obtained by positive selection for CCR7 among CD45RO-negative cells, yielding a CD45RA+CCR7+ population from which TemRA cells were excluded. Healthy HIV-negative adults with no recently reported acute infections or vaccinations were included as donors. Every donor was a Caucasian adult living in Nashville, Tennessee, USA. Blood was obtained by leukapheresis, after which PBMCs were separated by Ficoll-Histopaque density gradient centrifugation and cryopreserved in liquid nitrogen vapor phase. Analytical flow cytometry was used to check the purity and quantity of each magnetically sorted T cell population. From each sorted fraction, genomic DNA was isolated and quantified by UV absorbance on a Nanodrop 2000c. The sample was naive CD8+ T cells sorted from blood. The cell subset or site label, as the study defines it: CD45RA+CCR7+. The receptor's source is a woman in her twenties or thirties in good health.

The CDR3 reads CASSSLVLSIETGNTIYF. The sequenced DNA is TGTGCCAGCAGTTCTTTGGTCCTATCAATAGAAACTGGAAACACCATATATTTT. The sequence links TRBV28 to TRBJ1-3; the D gene cannot be named for sure. Trimming at the junction amounts to 4 bases on V and 2 bases on J, and the germline ends lie 21 bases apart. Per the germline V gene, MDHEN is the CDR1 and SYDVKM is the CDR2. The CDR3 has 18 amino acids, counting the end cysteine and phenylalanine. Only CDR3 DNA is held: 54 bases, read in frame from base 1.